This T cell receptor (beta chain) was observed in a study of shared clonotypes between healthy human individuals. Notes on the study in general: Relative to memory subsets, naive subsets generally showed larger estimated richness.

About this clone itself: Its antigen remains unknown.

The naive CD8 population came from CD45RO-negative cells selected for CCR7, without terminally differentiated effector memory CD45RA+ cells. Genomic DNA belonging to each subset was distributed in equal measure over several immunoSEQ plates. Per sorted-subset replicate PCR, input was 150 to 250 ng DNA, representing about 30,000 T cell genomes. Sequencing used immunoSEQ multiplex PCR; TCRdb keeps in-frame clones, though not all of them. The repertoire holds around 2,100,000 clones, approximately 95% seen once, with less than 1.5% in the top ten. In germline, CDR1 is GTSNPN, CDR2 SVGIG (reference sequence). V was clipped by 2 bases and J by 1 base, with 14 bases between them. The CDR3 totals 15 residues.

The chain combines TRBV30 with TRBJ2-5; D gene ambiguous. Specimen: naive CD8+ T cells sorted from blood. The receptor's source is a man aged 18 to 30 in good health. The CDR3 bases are TGTGCCTGGAGTTACTCTTTGCAGGCCCAAGAGACCCAGTACTTC. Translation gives CAWSYSLQAQETQYF.